One sample yielded the 26 T cell receptor beta chains listed below, sequenced in a study of blood T cell repertoires in COVID-19. Sequencing used immunoSEQ multiplex PCR; TCRdb keeps in-frame clones, though not all of them. In the table there are about 180,000 clones, about 81% of which are singletons. The material sequenced was peripheral blood. All receptors come from a woman at least 80 years old with COVID-19, enrolled during active disease.

The J gene is TRBJ1-6, the V gene TRBV9, with D possibly TRBD1 on 5 matching bases. Trimming cost V 4 bases and J 3 bases, with 8 bases left between them. CDR1 and CDR2 (germline): SGDLS, YYNGEE. The CDR3 runs 14 residues. CDR3 bases: TGTGCCAGCAGCCTAGACAGCTATAATTCACCCCTCCACTTT. It yields the protein CASSLDSYNSPLHF.

This rearrangement joins TRBV5-1 to TRBJ2-7, with 7 positions matching TRBD1. Per the germline V gene, CDR1 is SGHRS and CDR2 is YFSETQ. This CDR3 contains 14 residues. The V segment lost 3 bases and the J segment 5 bases; nucleotides outside the gene matches: 8. The CDR3 nucleotides read TGCGCCAGCAGCTATACCCCCAGGGGGAACGAGCAGTACTTC. Amino acids: CASSYTPRGNEQYF.

This chain links TRBV5-1 with TRBJ1-2; no clear D. This CDR3 is built from 17 residues. Trimming pared 1 base from V and 4 bases from J, leaving 20 bases between. Germline CDR1 SGHRS, CDR2 YFSETQ. The CDR3 DNA follows: TGCGCCAGCAGCTTGACGAGGGAACCATCTTCCTCCTATGGCTACACCTTC. Encoded protein: CASSLTREPSSSYGYTF. Using reference TRBV5-1 and TRBJ1-2 for the parts outside the CDR3, the full variable domain is KAGVTQTPRYLIKTRGQQVTLSCSPISGHRSVSWYQQTPGQGLQFLFEYFSETQRNKGNFPGRFSGRQFSNSRSEMNVSTLELGDSALYLCASSLTREPSSSYGYTFGSGTRLTVV.

This sequence joins TRBV4-1 and TRBJ2-1, with 10 bases lining up with TRBD2. The CDR3 contains 15 residues. The trim removed 4 bases at V and 4 bases at J, leaving 4 bases unmatched. From germline, CDR1 is MGHRA and CDR2 YSYEKL. CDR3 sequence (DNA): TGCGCCAGCAGCCGTATACTAGCGGGGTACAATGAGCAGTTCTTC. Translating it yields CASSRILAGYNEQFF.

This CDR3 reads CASSLTGTYGYTF. The CDR3 nucleotides read TGTGCCAGCAGTTTAACAGGGACCTATGGCTACACCTTC. The genes are TRBV28 and TRBJ1-2; a possible D gene is TRBD1 (6 bases). Germline loops: CDR1 MDHEN, CDR2 SYDVKM. V was trimmed by 2 bases and J by 4 bases, leaving 8 bases between them. CDR3 length equals 13 residues.

This clone showed up just a few times. The chain has TRBV5-1 and TRBJ2-5; D is unresolved. The germline V gene encodes CDR1 SGHRS and CDR2 YFSETQ. Trimming shortened V by 0 bases and J by 3 bases, and 9 bases separated the two germline ends. The CDR3 extends over 14 amino acids. The CDR3 region is CASSLAQTEETQYF. The CDR3 DNA follows: TGCGCCAGCAGCTTGGCCCAAACGGAAGAGACCCAGTACTTC. The whole variable domain, remainder taken from reference TRBV5-1 and TRBJ2-5, is KAGVTQTPRYLIKTRGQQVTLSCSPISGHRSVSWYQQTPGQGLQFLFEYFSETQRNKGNFPGRFSGRQFSNSRSEMNVSTLELGDSALYLCASSLAQTEETQYFGPGTRLLVL.

This chain connects TRBV27 to TRBJ2-7, with unresolved D. Between the trimmed V and J ends, which lost 5 bases and 2 bases, there was a span of 13 bases. Germline CDR1 MNHEY, CDR2 SMNVEV (reference sequence). The CDR3 is 14 amino acids. CDR3: CASSPYRGTYEQYF. The CDR3 DNA sequence: TGTGCCAGCAGTCCCTATCGAGGTACCTACGAGCAGTACTTC.

This clone was observed a handful of times. V and J are TRBV7-9 and TRBJ2-7, with a weak D call TRBD1 (7 bases). This CDR3 has 15 residues. Trimming shortened V by 4 bases and J by 2 bases, and 15 bases separated the two germline ends. The germline V gene encodes CDR1 SEHNR and CDR2 FQNEAQ (reference sequence). The CDR3 region is CASSSGRDSPYEQYF. CDR3 nucleotide sequence: TGTGCCAGCAGCTCGGGGCGGGACAGTCCCTACGAGCAGTACTTC.

This clone came up a few times. The gene calls are TRBV4-1 and TRBJ1-3, with TRBD1 identical over 8 bases. This CDR3 is 16 amino acids long. Germline-derived CDR1 and CDR2 are MGHRA and YSYEKL. Unmatched junction bases numbered 8, after V lost 3 bases and J lost 4 bases. CDR3 region: CASSQGYRDRGNTIYF. CDR3 DNA sequence: TGCGCCAGCAGCCAGGGATACCGGGACAGGGGAAACACCATATATTTT.

The chain carries TRBV11-2 and TRBJ2-3; TRBD2 aligns across 12 bases. Germline V gene lookup returns CDR1 SGHAT and CDR2 FQNNGV. V shed 1 base and J 3 bases; nucleotides not matched to a gene: 2. There are 16 residues in the CDR3. DNA of the CDR3: TGTGCCAGCAGCTTAGGCCTAGCGGGGGGGACAGATACGCAGTATTTT. This codes for CASSLGLAGGTDTQYF.

DNA of the CDR3: TGTGCCAGCAGCTTGGTGCGAGTCGTCTCCTACAATGAGCAGTTCTTC. Protein: CASSLVRVVSYNEQFF. The chain links TRBV5-8 to TRBJ2-1; D gene ambiguous. This CDR3 is 16 amino acids long. Trimming removed 0 bases from V and 0 bases from J, with 10 bases in between. Germline V lookup: CDR1 SGHTS, CDR2 YDEGEE.

This chain links TRBV7-6 with TRBJ2-5; 7 nucleotides line up with TRBD2. Germline trimming cut 7 bases from V and 2 bases from J; bases unmatched to any gene: 13. Germline V gives CDR1 SGHVS, CDR2 FNYEAQ. The CDR3 contains 16 residues. Here the CDR3 reads CASTYPKGAGQETQYF. CDR3 nucleotides: TGTGCCAGCACCTACCCGAAAGGAGCGGGGCAAGAGACCCAGTACTTC.

V gene TRBV5-4 combines with J gene TRBJ1-3, with 7 bases lining up with TRBD1. CDR1 and CDR2 (germline): SGHNT, YYREEE (reference sequence). Trimming took 6 bases from V and 7 from J; bases not matched to a gene: 7. The CDR3 is made up of 13 amino acids. This CDR3 is CASTQGFGNTIYF. CDR3 nucleotide sequence: TGTGCCAGCACACAGGGGTTCGGGAACACCATATATTTT.

The chain is built from TRBV11-3 and TRBJ2-7; D may be TRBD2 (5 bases). This CDR3 has 13 amino acids. The V end lost 4 bases, the J end lost 6 bases, and 13 bases lay between the germline ends. The germline V gene encodes CDR1 SGHNT and CDR2 YENEEA. The CDR3, as DNA: TGTGCCAGCAGCTCCAAGGGTCGGGGCGAGCAGTACTTC. The encoded protein is CASSSKGRGEQYF.

This clone was seen only a few times. This sequence joins TRBV3-1 (or the pseudogene TRBV3-2) and TRBJ2-3, with 11 nucleotides matching TRBD2. CDR1 LGHDT and CDR2 YNNKEL come from the germline V gene (reference sequence). V dropped 2 bases and J dropped 4; count of bases not matched to a gene: 8. This CDR3 is built from 17 residues. The CDR3 sequence: CASSQPGLAVRPDTQYF. CDR3 DNA sequence: TGTGCCAGCAGCCAACCGGGACTAGCGGTCAGGCCAGATACGCAGTATTTT.

The V and J genes are TRBV23-1 and TRBJ1-5, with 7 bases fitting TRBD1. TRBV23-1 is an open reading frame whose function is uncertain. Unmatched junction bases numbered 5, after V lost 0 bases and J lost 6 bases. The CDR3 runs to 15 residues. The CDR3, as DNA: TGCGCCAGCAGTCAATCGGGACAGAGAGGTCAGCCCCAGCATTTT. Translated, it gives CASSQSGQRGQPQHF.

J is TRBJ2-1 and V is TRBV6-2 or TRBV6-3; 15 bases map to TRBD2. The length of the CDR3 is 16 residues. CDR1 and CDR2 (germline): MNHEY, SVGEGT. V lost 0 bases to trimming and J lost 14 bases; unmatched junction nucleotides: 8. CDR3 in amino acids: CASSYSGGTSGRWEFF. The CDR3 region has the DNA TGTGCCAGCAGTTACTCTGGCGGGACTAGCGGGAGGTGGGAGTTCTTC.

The chain carries TRBV7-9 and TRBJ2-5, with 8 bases that match TRBD2. The CDR3 has 17 residues. V lost 5 bases to trimming and J lost 1 base; unmatched junction nucleotides: 12. CDR1 and CDR2 from the germline V gene are SEHNR and FQNEAQ (reference sequence). CDR3 bases: TGTGCCAGCAGCCCCCAGAGGGGAAGCGGGGGCCAAGAGACCCAGTACTTC. It is translated as CASSPQRGSGGQETQYF.

Concerning this clone: The same CDR3 arises from other DNA sequences in this sample as well. The J gene is TRBJ2-1, the V gene TRBV6-5; the D gene is possibly TRBD2 (6 bases). Trimming removed 4 bases from V and 3 bases from J, with 10 bases in between. The CDR3 extends over 14 amino acids. Germline CDR1 is MNHEY and CDR2 is SVGAGI. CDR3 region: CASSSSGSYNEQFF. In DNA, the CDR3 is TGTGCCAGCAGTTCGTCCGGGAGCTACAATGAGCAGTTCTTC.

The chain uses TRBV3-1 (or the pseudogene TRBV3-2) and TRBJ1-1; D is unclear. Germline V gives CDR1 LGHDT, CDR2 YNNKEL (reference sequence). The CDR3 totals 12 residues. The germline V and J ends were trimmed by 0 bases and 5 bases, with 4 bases remaining between them. The CDR3 DNA reads as TGTGCCAGCAGCCAAGAAACAACTGAAGCTTTCTTT. Its protein is CASSQETTEAFF.

V gene TRBV4-3 combines with J gene TRBJ1-4; 8 bases are a match to TRBD1. This CDR3 is 15 amino acids long. With 0 bases clipped from V and 6 bases from J, the junction kept 3 bases outside the gene matches. Germline V gene data show CDR1 as LGHNA and CDR2 as YSLEER. The CDR3, as DNA: TGCGCCAGCAGCCAAGAGGACAGGGACTATGAAAAACTGTTTTTT. Its translation: CASSQEDRDYEKLFF.

The chain recombines TRBV6-2 or TRBV6-3 with TRBJ2-2, with D tentatively TRBD2 (8 bases). Germline V gene lookup returns CDR1 MNHEY and CDR2 SVGEGT. V gave up 5 bases and J gave up 5 bases, with 21 bases separating them. This CDR3 has 17 residues. The CDR3 loop is CASSKNRGLVETGELFF. The CDR3 DNA sequence: TGTGCCAGCAGTAAGAACAGGGGACTAGTCGAAACCGGGGAGCTGTTTTTT.

The V gene is TRBV6-2 or TRBV6-3, the J gene TRBJ2-1; 9 nucleotides line up with TRBD1. Trimming removed 0 bases from V and 8 bases from J; junction bases left unmatched: 11. Per the germline V gene, CDR1 is MNHEY and CDR2 is SVGEGT. The CDR3 runs to 17 residues. CDR3 loop: CASSYSRDRDSQDEQFF. The DNA of the CDR3 is TGTGCCAGCAGTTACTCGCGGGACAGGGACAGCCAAGATGAGCAGTTCTTC.

V gene TRBV6-5 combines with J gene TRBJ1-1; 10 bases are shared with TRBD1. Germline CDR1 and CDR2: MNHEY and SVGAGI. The CDR3 consists of 15 residues. V was pared by 5 bases and J by 1 base, with 4 bases of the junction left unmatched. The CDR3 sequence is CASSLGQGGNTEAFF. The CDR3 DNA reads TGTGCCAGCAGTCTCGGACAGGGGGGGAACACTGAAGCTTTCTTT.

V gene TRBV5-4 combines with J gene TRBJ1-1; no firm D call. Trimming took 4 bases from V and 0 from J, leaving 7 bases between them. The CDR3 length is 13 residues. CDR1 and CDR2 from the germline V gene are SGHNT and YYREEE (reference sequence). The CDR3 sequence is CASSVGMNTEAFF. In nucleotides, the CDR3 is TGTGCCAGCAGCGTCGGGATGAACACTGAAGCTTTCTTT.

The chain joins TRBV28 to TRBJ1-3; D is perhaps TRBD1 (6 bases). V was trimmed by 8 bases and J by 0 bases, leaving 14 bases between them. The CDR3 is made up of 15 amino acids. Germline assignment: CDR1 MDHEN and CDR2 SYDVKM. The CDR3 spells CASEGQGRSGNTIYF. The CDR3 nucleotides read TGTGCCAGCGAAGGGCAGGGGCGCTCTGGAAACACCATATATTTT.